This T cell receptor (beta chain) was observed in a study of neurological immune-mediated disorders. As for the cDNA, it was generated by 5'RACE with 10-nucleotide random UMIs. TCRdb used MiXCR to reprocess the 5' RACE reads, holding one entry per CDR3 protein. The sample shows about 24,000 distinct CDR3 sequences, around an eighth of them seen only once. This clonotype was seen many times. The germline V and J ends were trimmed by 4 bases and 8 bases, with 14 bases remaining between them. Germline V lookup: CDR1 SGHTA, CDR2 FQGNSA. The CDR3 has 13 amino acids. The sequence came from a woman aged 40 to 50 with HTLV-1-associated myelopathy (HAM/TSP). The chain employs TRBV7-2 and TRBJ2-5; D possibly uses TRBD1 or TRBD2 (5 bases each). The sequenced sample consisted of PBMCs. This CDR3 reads CASSSGPRDTQYF. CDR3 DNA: TGTGCCAGCAGCTCGGGGCCCCGGGATACCCAGTACTTC.